Below are 25 T cell receptor beta chains sequenced from a single sample in a study of CD8+ T cells in alopecia areata. The treatment was: oral pan-JAK inhibitor, 5-10 mg twice daily. Extracted from the samples, RNA was reverse transcribed into cDNA to serve as the sequencing template. Clones were sequenced by immunoSEQ multiplex PCR, and TCRdb holds only the in-frame ones, with some missing. The data hold over 250,000 clones, with around three fifths observed a single time. The sequenced sample was CD4+ T cells sorted from blood, obtained at roughly week 52, from a patient treated with tofacitinib. These receptors all come from a human donor with alopecia areata.

The V and J genes are TRBV27 and TRBJ2-1; TRBD2 matches at 11 bases. Germline-derived CDR1 and CDR2 are MNHEY and SMNVEV (reference sequence). The CDR3 loop spans 16 amino acids. The junction had 5 bases not matched to a gene; V was cut back by 2 bases and J by 5 bases. For the CDR3, the DNA is TGTGCCAGCAGTTTACGGCTAGCGGGGGGAGACAATGAGCAGTTCTTC. Translated: CASSLRLAGGDNEQFF.

The chain joins TRBV30 to TRBJ1-2; 8 positions agree with TRBD1. The CDR3 totals 13 residues. V was clipped by 0 bases and J by 10 bases; unmatched bases: 7. CDR1 is GTSNPN, CDR2 SVGIG, per germline (reference sequence). The CDR3 spells CAWSVTAGGIYTF. Here the CDR3 DNA reads TGTGCCTGGAGTGTTACGGCAGGGGGCATCTACACCTTC. The full variable domain, rest sourced from reference TRBV30 and TRBJ1-2, is SQTIHQWPATLVQPVGSPLSLECTVEGTSNPNLYWYRQAAGRGLQLLFYSVGIGQISSEVPQNLSASRPQDRQFILSSKKLLLSDSGFYLCAWSVTAGGIYTFGSGTRLTVV.

In DNA form, the CDR3 reads TGTGCCTGGAGTGTAGTCCAGAAACAGTCCTATAATTCACCCCTCCACTTT. It translates to CAWSVVQKQSYNSPLHF. This chain connects TRBV30 to TRBJ1-6; D remains ambiguous. Germline CDR1 and CDR2: GTSNPN and SVGIG (reference sequence). The CDR3 spans 17 residues. Deletions cut 0 bases from V and 1 base from J, with 13 bases between.

This clone was seen only a few times. The V gene is TRBV7-3, the J gene TRBJ2-2; 9 bases align to TRBD1. The CDR3 is made up of 14 amino acids. CDR1 is SGHTA, CDR2 FQGTGA, per germline. The V segment lost 4 bases and the J segment 5 bases; nucleotides outside the gene matches: 2. This CDR3 reads CASSSGTGTGELFF. CDR3 in DNA: TGTGCCAGCAGCTCCGGGACAGGGACCGGGGAGCTGTTTTTT.

J is TRBJ1-1 and V is TRBV14; 9 bases are a match to TRBD1. The V gene end was trimmed by 6 bases and the J gene end by 7 bases; junction bases not matched to a gene: 12. Germline V gives CDR1 SGHDN, CDR2 FVKESK. CDR3 length: 15 residues. This CDR3 reads CASRFSGTGSLEAFF. CDR3 in DNA: TGTGCCAGCAGATTTTCCGGGACAGGGTCTCTTGAAGCTTTCTTT.

The chain combines TRBV29-1 with TRBJ2-7; D is ambiguous. This CDR3 comprises 11 residues. The germline CDR1 and CDR2 sequences are SQVTM and ANQGSEA. Trimming left V 5 bases short and J 6 bases short, with 11 bases between. CDR3 amino acids: CSVSSGIEQYF. CDR3 nucleotides: TGCAGCGTTTCGTCCGGCATCGAGCAGTACTTC.

This clone showed up just a few times. This sequence joins TRBV15 and TRBJ1-6; possibly TRBD1 for D (5 bases). Germline CDR1 and CDR2: LNHNV and YYDKDF (reference sequence). The V and J ends lost 0 bases and 9 bases respectively, with 15 bases between them. This CDR3 spans 16 amino acids. In DNA, the CDR3 is TGTGCCACCAGCAGAGAGCTGGGGCAGGGTGTTTCACCCCTCCACTTT. Its protein is CATSRELGQGVSPLHF.

Concerning this clone itself: In the same sample, other DNA sequences code for this CDR3. V and J are TRBV7-9 and TRBJ1-4; 11 bases line up with TRBD1. Germline assignment: CDR1 SEHNR and CDR2 FQNEAQ (reference sequence). The CDR3 covers 14 residues. V shed 3 bases, J shed 8 bases, and the junction held 2 bases outside the gene matches. The CDR3 DNA reads as TGTGCCAGCAGCTTCGGACAGGGGGCGGAAAAACTGTTTTTT. Its translation is CASSFGQGAEKLFF.

This clone has just a few counts. V is TRBV11-2 and J is TRBJ1-6, with 7 nucleotides matching TRBD1. The CDR3 contains 14 residues. Per the germline V gene, CDR1 is SGHAT and CDR2 is FQNNGV. V lost 6 bases to trimming and J lost 15 bases; unmatched junction nucleotides: 14. This chain's CDR3 is CASSHIRDRLYLHF. The CDR3 DNA follows: TGTGCCAGCAGTCATATCCGGGACAGACTGTACCTCCACTTT.

CDR3 in amino acids: CASSIRDRDQPQHF. The CDR3 bases are TGTGCCAGTAGTATCCGGGACAGGGATCAGCCCCAGCATTTT. The genes are TRBV19 and TRBJ1-5; 9 nucleotides agree with TRBD1. Trimming took 3 bases from V and 5 from J; bases not matched to a gene: 2. Per the germline V gene, CDR1 is LNHDA and CDR2 is SQIVND (reference sequence). There are 14 residues in the CDR3.

V usage is TRBV29-1 and J usage is TRBJ1-1, with no clear D. The CDR3 runs 11 residues. CDR1 SQVTM and CDR2 ANQGSEA come from the germline V gene. The CDR3 DNA reads TGCAGTGGAGCTACTAGCACTGAAGCTTTCTTT. Translation gives CSGATSTEAFF. Filled out from reference TRBV29-1 and TRBJ1-1, the complete variable domain reads SAVISQKPSRDICQRGTSLTIQCQVDSQVTMMFWYRQQPGQSLTLIATANQGSEATYESGFVIDKFPISRPNLTFSTLTVSNMSPEDSSIYLCSGATSTEAFFGQGTRLTVV.

The chain joins TRBV6-5 to TRBJ2-7; TRBD1 is a possible D gene (6 bases). Germline assignment: CDR1 MNHEY and CDR2 SVGAGI. The CDR3 sequence is 12 residues long. Trimming removed 4 bases from V and 6 bases from J, with 10 bases in between. The CDR3 spells CASSLQGFEQYF. CDR3 DNA: TGTGCCAGCAGTTTACAGGGTTTCGAGCAGTACTTC.

V gene TRBV5-1 combines with J gene TRBJ2-1, with D uncertain. Deletions cut 0 bases from V and 3 bases from J, with 7 bases between. Per germline, CDR1 SGHRS and CDR2 YFSETQ. The CDR3 spans 14 residues. The CDR3 bases are TGCGCCAGCAGCTTGGCTGGCGACTACAATGAGCAGTTCTTC. This codes for CASSLAGDYNEQFF.

A note on this clone: At one of its ends the junction is not consistent with the germline gene, which may arise from a read error. The CDR3 spells CAWSVPGLEEEAQYF. CDR3 DNA sequence: TGTGCCTGGAGTGTACCGGGACTAGAGGAAGAGGCCCAGTACTTC. V usage is TRBV30 and J usage is TRBJ2-5, with 8 positions matching TRBD2. The CDR3 extends over 15 amino acids. Germline V lookup: CDR1 GTSNPN, CDR2 SVGIG (reference sequence).

The rearrangement uses TRBV29-1 and TRBJ2-7; D gene unclear. CDR3 length: 12 amino acids. Germline V lookup: CDR1 SQVTM, CDR2 ANQGSEA. Trimming shortened V by 4 bases and J by 2 bases, and 9 bases separated the two germline ends. CDR3: CSVVEQTYEQYF. CDR3 nucleotides: TGCAGCGTTGTCGAACAGACCTACGAGCAGTACTTC.

The chain uses TRBV30 and TRBJ1-5; D is undetermined. CDR3 length equals 14 residues. Germline V gene data show CDR1 as GTSNPN and CDR2 as SVGIG (reference sequence). Trimming removed 1 base from V and 0 bases from J, with 7 bases in between. CDR3 region: CAWSAIVSNQPQHF. The CDR3 DNA sequence: TGTGCCTGGAGTGCCATCGTTAGCAATCAGCCCCAGCATTTT.

In this sample, this clone turned up a few times. This chain links TRBV15 with TRBJ1-1; D unresolved. V dropped 1 base and J dropped 5 bases, with 8 bases sitting between them. CDR3 length equals 13 residues. CDR1 is LNHNV and CDR2 is YYDKDF in the germline V gene (reference sequence). The CDR3 region is CATSRAWLTEAFF. CDR3 coding DNA: TGTGCCACCAGCAGAGCGTGGTTGACTGAAGCTTTCTTT. The whole variable domain, remainder taken from reference TRBV15 and TRBJ1-1, is DAMVIQNPRYQVTQFGKPVTLSCSQTLNHNVMYWYQQKSSQAPKLLFHYYDKDFNNEADTPDNFQSRRPNTSFCFLDIRSPGLGDTAMYLCATSRAWLTEAFFGQGTRLTVV.

This rearrangement joins TRBV7-9 to TRBJ2-2, with D unclear. The CDR3 contains 14 residues. Looked up from germline, CDR1 is SEHNR and CDR2 is FQNEAQ (reference sequence). V was clipped by 7 bases and J by 0 bases, with 9 bases between them. Here the CDR3 reads CASKIHTNTGELFF. The CDR3 DNA reads TGTGCCAGCAAAATACACACGAACACCGGGGAGCTGTTTTTT.

This clone is a singleton in its sample. This chain joins TRBV27 and TRBJ1-6; D not resolved. This CDR3 has 17 amino acids. CDR1 is MNHEY and CDR2 is SMNVEV in the germline V gene (reference sequence). Trimming stripped 1 base from V and 10 bases from J, with 20 bases between. The CDR3 DNA reads TGTGCCAGCAGTTTATATGCCCACGACAAGTTTCAATCACCCCTCCACTTT. Its protein is CASSLYAHDKFQSPLHF.

This clone was seen more than once but under ten times. This chain links TRBV13 with TRBJ2-7; 7 bases are shared with TRBD1. Germline assignment: CDR1 PRHDT and CDR2 FYEKMQ (reference sequence). This CDR3 region has 14 residues. V lost 7 bases, J lost 10 bases, and 16 bases stayed unmatched. This CDR3 is CASTPRAGGPTQYF. The CDR3, as DNA: TGTGCCAGCACCCCTCGGGCAGGGGGACCCACTCAGTACTTC.

The V and J genes are TRBV6-6 and TRBJ2-7, with D perhaps matching TRBD1 (6 bases). In germline, CDR1 is MNHNY, CDR2 SVGAGI (reference sequence). Deletions cut 4 bases from V and 2 bases from J, with 12 bases between. CDR3 length: 14 residues. CDR3 in amino acids: CASSFPGHPYEQYF. The CDR3, as DNA: TGTGCCAGCAGTTTTCCGGGACACCCCTACGAGCAGTACTTC.

J is TRBJ2-2 and V is TRBV9, with D tentatively TRBD2 (5 bases). This CDR3 is 16 amino acids long. V was trimmed by 0 bases and J by 0 bases, leaving 9 bases between them. Germline CDR1 is SGDLS and CDR2 is YYNGEE. As DNA, the CDR3 is TGTGCCAGCAGCGTAGGAGGGTCCCCGAACACCGGGGAGCTGTTTTTT. Translating it yields CASSVGGSPNTGELFF. Complete variable domain (other parts from reference TRBV9 and TRBJ2-2): DSGVTQTPKHLITATGQRVTLRCSPRSGDLSVYWYQQSLDQGLQFLIQYYNGEERAKGNILERFSAQQFPDLHSELNLSSLELGDSALYFCASSVGGSPNTGELFFGEGSRLTVL.

The V call is TRBV27, the J call TRBJ2-5; D is unresolved. The CDR3 spans 12 residues. Germline loops: CDR1 MNHEY, CDR2 SMNVEV (reference sequence). Trimming left V 0 bases short and J 5 bases short, with 4 bases between. The CDR3 DNA reads as TGTGCCAGCAGTTTATCGTGGGAGACCCAGTACTTC. This codes for CASSLSWETQYF.

V gene TRBV29-1 combines with J gene TRBJ1-2; D perhaps matches TRBD1 (5 bases). V was clipped by 8 bases and J by 2 bases, with 12 bases between them. The CDR3 runs 12 residues. Looked up from germline, CDR1 is SQVTM and CDR2 is ANQGSEA. CDR3 loop: CSTLDTNYGYTF. For the CDR3, the DNA is TGCAGCACACTGGACACCAACTATGGCTACACCTTC.

V and J are TRBV5-1 and TRBJ2-1; 7 bases are a match to TRBD2. The CDR3 is 14 amino acids. Germline V gives CDR1 SGHRS, CDR2 YFSETQ. Trimming took 4 bases from V and 7 from J; bases not matched to a gene: 8. The CDR3 here is CASSASGGYNEQFF. CDR3 coding DNA: TGCGCCAGCAGCGCTAGCGGTGGCTATAATGAGCAGTTCTTC.